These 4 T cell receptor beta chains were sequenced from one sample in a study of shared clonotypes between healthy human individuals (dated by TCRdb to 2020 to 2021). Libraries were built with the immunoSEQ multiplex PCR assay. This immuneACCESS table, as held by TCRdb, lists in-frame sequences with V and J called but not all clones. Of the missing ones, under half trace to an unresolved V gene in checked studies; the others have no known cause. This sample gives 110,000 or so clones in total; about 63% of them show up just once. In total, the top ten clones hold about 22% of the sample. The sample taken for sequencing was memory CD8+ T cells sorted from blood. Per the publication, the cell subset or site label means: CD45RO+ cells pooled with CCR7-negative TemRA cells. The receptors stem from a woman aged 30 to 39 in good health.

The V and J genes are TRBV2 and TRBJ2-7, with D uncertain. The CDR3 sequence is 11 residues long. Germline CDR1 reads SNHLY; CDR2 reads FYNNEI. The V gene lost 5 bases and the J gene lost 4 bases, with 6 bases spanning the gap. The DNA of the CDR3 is TGTGCCAGCAGTCCCGGTTACGAGCAGTACTTC. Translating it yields CASSPGYEQYF.

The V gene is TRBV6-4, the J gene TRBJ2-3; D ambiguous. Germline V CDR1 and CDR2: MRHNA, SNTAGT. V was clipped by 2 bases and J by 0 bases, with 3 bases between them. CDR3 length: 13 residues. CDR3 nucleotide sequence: TGTGCCAGCAGTGACAGGAGCACAGATACGCAGTATTTT. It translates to CASSDRSTDTQYF.

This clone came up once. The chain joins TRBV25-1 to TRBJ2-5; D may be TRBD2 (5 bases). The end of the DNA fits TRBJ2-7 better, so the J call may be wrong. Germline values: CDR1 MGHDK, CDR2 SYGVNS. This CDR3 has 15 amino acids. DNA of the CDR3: TGTGCCAGCAGTGGGGGAGCCGACTCCTCCTACGAGCAGTACTTC. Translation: CASSGGADSSYEQYF.

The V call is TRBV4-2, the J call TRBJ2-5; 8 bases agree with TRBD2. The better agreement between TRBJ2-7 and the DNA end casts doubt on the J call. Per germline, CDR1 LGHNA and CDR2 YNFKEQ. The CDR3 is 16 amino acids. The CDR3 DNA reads TGTGCCAGCAGCCAAGATGGGCTAGCGGGTAGTAGCGAGCAGTACTTC. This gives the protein CASSQDGLAGSSEQYF.